This T cell receptor (beta chain) emerged from a study of cytomegalovirus exposure and HLA in healthy donors. Study results and limitations: According to the study, 160 or so TCR beta chains were cytomegalovirus-associated. Immune exposure data for these donors was limited to CMV serostatus. Fewer N-insertions (relative to the roughly 660-donor mean) were reportedly seen in an Asian-associated ancestry cluster in a later analysis.

Concerning this clone itself: The antigen is unknown.

Unrecorded immune exposure was likely among donors, who were nominally healthy when sampled. Germline CDR1 and CDR2: SGHNT and YYREEE (reference sequence). Unmatched junction bases numbered 7, after V lost 0 bases and J lost 7 bases. The CDR3 runs to 15 residues. The PCR employed 60 Vbeta primers together with 13 Jbeta primers. Only in-frame clones appear in the TCRdb table, and some are missing; sequencing was by immunoSEQ multiplex PCR. This repertoire shows about 120,000 clones, around 77% found once; its top ten account for 9.5% to 13%. This chain connects TRBV5-4 to TRBJ2-5; 9 nucleotides match TRBD1. This receptor was identified in a man aged 35 to 55 in good health and CMV-seropositive. Sample: PBMCs. The CDR3 coding sequence is TGTGCCAGCAGCTTGGAGGGGACAGGGAGAGTGACCCAGTACTTC. It codes for CASSLEGTGRVTQYF.